This paragraph reports one TCR beta chain. Antigen specificity is unknown. These data originate in a study of CD4 T cells in relation to SARS-CoV-2 and coronaviruses. Turning to the study itself: Patient ages ranged from roughly 20 to 75, median 38. The HLA restriction of the shared crossreactive spike epitopes was mapped. Study-wide results and limits: No crossreactivity against non-spike viral proteins was tested here.

Germline CDR1 and CDR2: LGHDT and YNNKEL (reference sequence). The CDR3 extends over 12 amino acids. The V end was cut by 3 bases, the J end by 6 bases, with 9 bases between. Uncultured naive and memory CD4+ T cells supplied DNA for deep TCR-beta sequencing. Sequencing was performed with immunoSEQ multiplex PCR; in TCRdb, only in-frame clones are kept and a portion is missing. The table lists some 42,000 clones, roughly 90% of them singletons. The chain links TRBV3-1 (or the pseudogene TRBV3-2) to TRBJ2-7; D is possibly TRBD1 (6 bases). The sequence was collected from an adult with COVID-19. Sequenced material: memory CD4+ T cells from PBMCs. The CDR3, as DNA: TGTGCCAGCAGCCATACAGGGACCGAGCAGTACTTC. Encoded protein: CASSHTGTEQYF.